This T cell receptor beta chain was sequenced for a study of shared clonotypes between healthy human individuals. Per the study methods: From ImmunoSEQ came sequences covering only the junction and carrying no quality scores, so filtering differed. Sequencing used immunoSEQ multiplex PCR; TCRdb keeps in-frame clones, though not all of them. V and J calls and clone size are as listed in that table; D and trimming were resolved from the DNA. The sample includes 2,500,000 or so clones, 85% to 95% of them seen just once. Specimen: naive CD4+ T cells from PBMCs. As for subset: CD45RA+ positively selected. This sequence originates from a man between 18 and 29 years old in good health. Some clones in this sample may be carry-over from other donors' samples.

CDR3 protein: CASSLSRVEAFF. The CDR3 DNA follows: TGTGCCAGCAGCTTATCCAGGGTTGAAGCTTTCTTT. The rearrangement uses TRBV7-2 and TRBJ1-1; perhaps TRBD1 as D (5 bases). The length of the CDR3 is 12 residues. Trimming removed 2 bases from V and 7 bases from J, with 8 bases in between. Germline V lookup: CDR1 SGHTA, CDR2 FQGNSA.